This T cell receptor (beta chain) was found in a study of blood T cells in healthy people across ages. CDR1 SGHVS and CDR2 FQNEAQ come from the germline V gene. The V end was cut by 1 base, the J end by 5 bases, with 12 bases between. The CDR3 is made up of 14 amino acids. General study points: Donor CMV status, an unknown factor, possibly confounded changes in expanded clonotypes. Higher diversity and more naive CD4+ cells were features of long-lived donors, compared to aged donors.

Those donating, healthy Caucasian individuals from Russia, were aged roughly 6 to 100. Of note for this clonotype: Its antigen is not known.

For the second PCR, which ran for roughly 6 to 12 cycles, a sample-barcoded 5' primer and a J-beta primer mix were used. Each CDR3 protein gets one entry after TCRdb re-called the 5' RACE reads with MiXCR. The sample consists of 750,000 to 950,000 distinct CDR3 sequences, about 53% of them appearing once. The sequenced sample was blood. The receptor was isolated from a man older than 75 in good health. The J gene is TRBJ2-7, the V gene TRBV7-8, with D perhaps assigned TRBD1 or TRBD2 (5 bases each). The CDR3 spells CASSLGTGTDEQYF. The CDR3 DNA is TGTGCCAGCAGCTTAGGTACGGGGACCGACGAGCAGTACTTC.